This paragraph reports one T cell receptor beta chain. Its target is unknown. These data come from a study of shared clonotypes between healthy human individuals. Findings and caveats of the study: With several donors compared, roughly 4.9% of naive CD4 clonotypes were shared. Represented diversity (both genetic and exposure-history) was limited by the small number of donors.

CDR1 SGHAT and CDR2 FQNNGV come from the germline V gene. The CDR3 has 16 residues. V lost 4 bases, J lost 7 bases, and 23 bases lay in between. Cells designated naive CD8 were CD45RO-negative and were positively selected for CCR7, with terminally differentiated effector memory CD45RA+ cells excluded. Donation came from healthy HIV-negative adults that had no recent acute infections or vaccinations. Assay: immunoSEQ multiplex PCR; the TCRdb copy retains only in-frame clones and omits some. The repertoire holds around 1.9 million clones, with 85% to 95% as singletons. The sequence derives from a man aged 18 to 30 in good health. Some clones in this sample may be carry-over from other donors' samples. Sequencing was performed on naive CD8+ T cells from PBMCs. The J gene is TRBJ2-7, the V gene TRBV11-2; D is ambiguous. CDR3 loop: CASSYYSPTRLGEQYF. CDR3 in DNA: TGTGCCAGCAGCTATTATTCCCCGACCCGCCTGGGGGAGCAGTACTTC.